A selection of T cell receptor beta chains follows, all from one sample in a study of T-cell reconstitution after alpha-beta-depleted transplantation in children. Each CDR3 protein gets one entry after TCRdb re-called the PCR reads with MiXCR. The sample holds more than 550,000 distinct CDR3 sequences, 8% to 11% seen once. This specimen consisted of PBMCs from the stem cell graft donor, obtained from the stem cell graft. These receptors were obtained from a human donor who donated a stem cell graft to a child with acute myeloid leukemia. CDR3s include the opening cysteine and the closing phenylalanine or tryptophan. A D gene is named only where the DNA matches it firmly. Clone size is shown for a subset of rows, as once, few, many or a class of expanded clone.

many TRBJ2-3 TRBV20-1 - TGCAGTGCTAGAGCCATGCAGGGGAGGGCAGATACGCAGTATTTT CSARAMQGRADTQYF
- TRBJ2-6 TRBV29-1 TRBD1 TGCAGCATTGACATTGGACAGGGGGCTTCTGGGGCCAACGTCCTGACTTTC CSIDIGQGASGANVLTF
many TRBJ2-1 TRBV29-1 - TGCAGCGTGGCCGAGGGGGGAGCCAATGAGCAGTTCTTC CSVAEGGANEQFF
few TRBJ2-3 TRBV11-2 TRBD2 TGTGCCAGCAACAAGCGATCTAGCGGGACCACAGATACGCAGTATTTT CASNKRSSGTTDTQYF
many TRBJ2-7 TRBV20-1 TRBD2 TGCAGTGCTAGAGAATCGACTAGCGGAACCTACGAGCAGTACTTC CSARESTSGTYEQYF
- TRBJ2-1 TRBV29-1 TRBD1 TGCAGCGCCGTGCCGGGACAGCCCTACAATGAGCAGTTCTTC CSAVPGQPYNEQFF
- TRBJ1-4 TRBV29-1 TRBD1 TGCAGCGGCCGGACGACAGGGGCCGGCGGTCTGTTTTTT CSGRTTGAGGLFF
many TRBJ1-2 TRBV10-3 - TGTGCCATCAGTGGGTACAGCCGAGGTGGCTACACCTTC CAISGYSRGGYTF
few TRBJ1-6 TRBV25-1 - TGTGCCAGCAGTGCGGACATAGCCCTCCACTTT CASSADIALHF
few TRBJ1-1 TRBV7-2 - TGTGCCAGCAGCTTAGAGAGGTTTGAAGCTTTCTTT CASSLERFEAFF
few TRBJ2-7 TRBV27 - TGTGCCAGCAGTTCCCACAGGACCTCCTACGAGCAGTACTTC CASSSHRTSYEQYF
many TRBJ2-3 TRBV5-1 - TGCGCCAGCAGCGGTGCGGGACTCCGCACAGATACGCAGTATTTT CASSGAGLRTDTQYF
- TRBJ1-6 TRBV7-2 TRBD1 TGTGCCAGCAGATACCAGACAGGGGTGAATTCACCCCTCCACTTT CASRYQTGVNSPLHF
- TRBJ1-4 TRBV5-1 - TGCGCCAGCAGCTTGTACGCAACTAATGAAAAACTGTTTTTT CASSLYATNEKLFF
- TRBJ1-2 TRBV7-9 TRBD1 TGTGCCAGCAGCTTGGGGGGACAGGGAAATAGCTATGGCTACACCTTC CASSLGGQGNSYGYTF
many TRBJ2-7 TRBV20-1 - TGCAGTGGGAACAACCCACCTTTCTACGAGCAGTACTTC CSGNNPPFYEQYF
many TRBJ2-5 TRBV5-1 TRBD2 TGTGCCAGCAGCTTGGGACTAGCGGGAGGTCAAGAGACCCAGTACTTC CASSLGLAGGQETQYF
few TRBJ2-2 TRBV6-1 - TGTGCCAGCGCTCACCTAGCAAAAAGGGGCACCGGGGAGCTGTTTTTT CASAHLAKRGTGELFF
few TRBJ2-1 TRBV30 - TGTGCCTGGAGTGGGGACGGGAGAAATGAGCAGTTCTTC CAWSGDGRNEQFF
- TRBJ2-5 TRBV25-1 - TGTGCCAGCAGTGAAATCGGCGCGGTTCAAGAGACCCAGTACTTC CASSEIGAVQETQYF
- TRBJ2-3 TRBV2 TRBD1 TGTGCCGGCAGTGCAGCCGGGACAGACATTTCAGATACGCAGTATTTT CAGSAAGTDISDTQYF
many TRBJ2-1 TRBV10-3 TRBD2 TGTGCCATCAGTGGCCAGCGGGAGTACAATGAGCAGTTCTTC CAISGQREYNEQFF
- TRBJ2-1 TRBV12-3/TRBV12-4 TRBD2 TGTGCCAGCAGACAACCGGGACTAGCGGGAAGGAATGAGCAGTTCTTC CASRQPGLAGRNEQFF
many TRBJ2-7 TRBV5-1 - TGCGCCAGCAGAGAGGGGTTGGGTCAGATAAACGAGCAGTACTTC CASREGLGQINEQYF
- TRBJ1-5 TRBV20-1 - TGCAGTGCTAGAGACGCGACGCGGACTACTGACCAGCCCCAGCATTTT CSARDATRTTDQPQHF
- TRBJ2-7 TRBV10-3 TRBD2 TGTGCCTTTTGGGGGGAGGGTCTGAGCGAGCAGTACTTC CAFWGEGLSEQYF
- TRBJ1-2 TRBV25-1 - TGTGCCAGCAGTGAATACGAAGGCTCTCTATATGGCTACACCTTC CASSEYEGSLYGYTF
many TRBJ2-1 TRBV20-1 - TGCAGTGCTAGCTCCTGGATCGAAGAGCAGTTCTTC CSASSWIEEQFF
few TRBJ1-5 TRBV20-1 - TGCAGTGCCCCGGAGGGATATAATCAGCCCCAGCATTTT CSAPEGYNQPQHF
many TRBJ2-1 TRBV5-6 TRBD2 TGTGCCAGCAGCTTGTCCGGGAGGCCCCGCTCCTACAATGAGCAGTTCTTC CASSLSGRPRSYNEQFF
many TRBJ2-5 TRBV28 TRBD2 TGTGCCAGCGGGATTTCGGGGGGGGACCAAGAGACCCAGTACTTC CASGISGGDQETQYF
few TRBJ2-2 TRBV29-1 - TGCAGCGTTGTTCCTAAGCGGGAGCTGTTTTTT CSVVPKRELFF
few TRBJ2-7 TRBV18 TRBD1 TGTGCCAGCTCGCCCCCACGGGCAGGGGGCTACGAGCAGTACTTC CASSPPRAGGYEQYF